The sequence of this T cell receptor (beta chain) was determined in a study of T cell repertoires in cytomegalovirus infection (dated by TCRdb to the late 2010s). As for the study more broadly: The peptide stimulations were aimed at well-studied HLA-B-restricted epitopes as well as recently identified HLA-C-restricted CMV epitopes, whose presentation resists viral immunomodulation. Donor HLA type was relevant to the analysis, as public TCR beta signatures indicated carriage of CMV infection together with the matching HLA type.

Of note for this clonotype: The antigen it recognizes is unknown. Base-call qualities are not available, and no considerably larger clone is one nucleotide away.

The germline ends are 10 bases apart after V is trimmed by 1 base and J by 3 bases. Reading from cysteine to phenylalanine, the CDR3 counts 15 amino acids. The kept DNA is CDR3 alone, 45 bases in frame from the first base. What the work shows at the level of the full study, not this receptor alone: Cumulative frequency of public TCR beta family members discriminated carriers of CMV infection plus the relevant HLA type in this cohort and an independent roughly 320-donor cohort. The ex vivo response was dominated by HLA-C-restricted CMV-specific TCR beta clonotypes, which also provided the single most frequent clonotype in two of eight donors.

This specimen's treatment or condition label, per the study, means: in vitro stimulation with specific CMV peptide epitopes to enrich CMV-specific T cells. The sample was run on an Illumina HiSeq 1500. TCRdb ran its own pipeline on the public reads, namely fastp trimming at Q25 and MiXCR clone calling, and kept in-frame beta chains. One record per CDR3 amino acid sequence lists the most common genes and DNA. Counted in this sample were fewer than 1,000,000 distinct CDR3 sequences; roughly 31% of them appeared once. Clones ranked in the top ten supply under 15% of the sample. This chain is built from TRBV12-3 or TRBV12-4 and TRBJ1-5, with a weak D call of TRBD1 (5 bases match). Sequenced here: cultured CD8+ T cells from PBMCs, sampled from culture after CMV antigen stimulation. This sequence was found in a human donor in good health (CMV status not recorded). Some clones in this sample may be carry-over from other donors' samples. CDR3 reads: CASSLGKGINQPQHF. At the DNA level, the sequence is TGTGCCAGCAGTTTAGGCAAGGGGATCAATCAGCCCCAGCATTTT.